Below, 21 T cell receptor beta chains from the same sample are listed, as sequenced in a study of cytomegalovirus exposure and HLA in healthy donors. The PCR had 60 Vbeta and 13 Jbeta primers. The protocol was immunoSEQ multiplex PCR, while the TCRdb copy is restricted to in-frame clones and leaves out a portion. The repertoire holds fewer than 200,000 clones, 60% to 80% seen once, with around 2.4% in the top ten. Sequenced: PBMCs. Receptors were obtained from a man in his sixties in good health and CMV-seronegative.

Remarks on this clone: The junction departs from germline at one end; a sequencing error may be responsible. V gene TRBV5-5 combines with J gene TRBJ1-5; the D gene is possibly TRBD1 (5 bases). CDR1 and CDR2 from the germline V gene are SGHKS and YYEKEE (reference sequence). This CDR3 is built from 15 residues. The CDR3 DNA sequence: TGTGCCAGCAGCTGGGGCGGCGCCTTGAATCAGCCCCAGAATTTT. Protein product: CASSWGGALNQPQNF.

The chain is built from TRBV2 and TRBJ1-1, with D perhaps TRBD1 (5 bases). Trimming removed 3 bases from V and 0 bases from J, with 8 bases in between. The germline CDR1 and CDR2 sequences are SNHLY and FYNNEI. The CDR3 has 14 amino acids. CDR3 sequence: CASSDLDMNTEAFF. CDR3 DNA: TGTGCCAGCAGTGATCTGGACATGAACACTGAAGCTTTCTTT.

This CDR3 is CACILLTGPPTEAFF. Here the CDR3 DNA reads TGTGCCTGCATCCTCTTGACAGGGCCCCCCACTGAAGCTTTCTTT. The rearrangement links TRBV30 to TRBJ1-1, with 7 bases aligning to TRBD1. Germline CDR1 reads GTSNPN; CDR2 reads SVGIG (reference sequence). Trimming took 6 bases from V and 4 from J; bases not matched to a gene: 14. The CDR3 totals 15 residues. The full variable domain, in which reference TRBV30 and TRBJ1-1 provide the parts outside the CDR3, is SQTIHQWPATLVQPVGSPLSLECTVEGTSNPNLYWYRQAAGRGLQLLFYSVGIGQISSEVPQNLSASRPQDRQFILSSKKLLLSDSGFYLCACILLTGPPTEAFFGQGTRLTVV.

This chain links TRBV2 with TRBJ2-7; 7 nucleotides line up with TRBD1. Trimming removed 6 bases from V and 6 bases from J; junction bases left unmatched: 8. The CDR3 extends over 13 amino acids. Germline CDR1 SNHLY, CDR2 FYNNEI. This CDR3 reads CASRPDRVSEQYF. In DNA form, the CDR3 reads TGTGCCAGCAGACCCGACAGGGTTAGCGAGCAGTACTTC.

With respect to this clone: The sample has other DNA sequences that encode this CDR3 too. V and J are TRBV18 and TRBJ1-4; 9 bases are shared with TRBD1. Germline CDR1 KGHSH, CDR2 LQKENI. Trimming took 3 bases from V and 0 from J; bases not matched to a gene: 2. This CDR3 region has 16 residues. CDR3 in amino acids: CASSPRTGATNEKLFF. The CDR3 coding sequence is TGTGCCAGCTCACCCAGGACAGGGGCAACTAATGAAAAACTGTTTTTT. Full variable domain (missing parts from reference TRBV18 and TRBJ1-4): NAGVMQNPRHLVRRRGQEARLRCSPMKGHSHVYWYRQLPEEGLKFMVYLQKENIIDESGMPKERFSAEFPKEGPSILRIQQVVRGDSAAYFCASSPRTGATNEKLFFGSGTQLSVL.

The rearrangement joins TRBV10-2 to TRBJ2-3; TRBD1 is a possible D gene (6 bases). CDR1 and CDR2 (germline): WSHSY, SAAADI. V gave up 0 bases and J gave up 4 bases, with 11 bases separating them. The CDR3 is 15 amino acids. CDR3 DNA sequence: TGCGCCAGCAGTGAGTCGGGGGCCGGGGCAGATACGCAGTATTTT. The encoded protein is CASSESGAGADTQYF.

This clone has only a few counts. This rearrangement joins TRBV6-4 to TRBJ2-3, with 8 bases identical to TRBD2. Germline V gives CDR1 MRHNA, CDR2 SNTAGT. The CDR3 spans 15 residues. The junction had 1 base not matched to a gene; V was cut back by 2 bases and J by 0 bases. This CDR3 is CASSDVAGSTDTQYF. The CDR3 nucleotides are TGTGCCAGCAGTGACGTAGCGGGGAGCACAGATACGCAGTATTTT.

The chain combines TRBV6-6 with TRBJ1-1; 8 bases are a match to TRBD1. Germline CDR1 MNHNY, CDR2 SVGAGI (reference sequence). After removal of 5 bases from V and 7 bases from J, the junction contained 12 bases not matched to a gene. The CDR3 is made up of 15 amino acids. The CDR3 region is CASSKTQGARIEAFF. Written as DNA, the CDR3 is TGTGCCAGCAGTAAAACTCAGGGGGCGCGCATTGAAGCTTTCTTT.

This chain uses TRBV29-1 with TRBJ2-7; 8 bases match TRBD2. V was clipped by 8 bases and J by 2 bases; unmatched bases: 5. Looked up from germline, CDR1 is SQVTM and CDR2 is ANQGSEA. The CDR3 has 12 residues. The CDR3 DNA reads TGCAGCACCCGGGGGGGGCCCTACGAGCAGTACTTC. As protein: CSTRGGPYEQYF.

The CDR3 is CASSDGTGRFYEQYF. CDR3 DNA: TGTGCCAGCAGCGATGGGACAGGGAGGTTCTACGAGCAGTACTTC. The chain employs TRBV11-2 and TRBJ2-7; 9 bases fit TRBD1. This CDR3 comprises 15 residues. CDR1 and CDR2 from the germline V gene are SGHAT and FQNNGV. V shed 5 bases, J shed 3 bases, and the junction held 8 bases outside the gene matches.

The V gene is TRBV28, the J gene TRBJ2-5, with D possibly being TRBD1 (6 bases). The germline CDR1 and CDR2 sequences are MDHEN and SYDVKM. This CDR3 has 15 amino acids. V gave up 3 bases and J gave up 0 bases, with 11 bases separating them. DNA of the CDR3: TGTGCCAGCAGTTTGAACAGGGTGGACCAAGAGACCCAGTACTTC. Translated: CASSLNRVDQETQYF.

The rearrangement links TRBV30 to TRBJ2-7; TRBD1 might be the D (6 bases). Trimming left V 5 bases short and J 1 base short, with 9 bases between. The length of the CDR3 is 12 residues. Looked up from germline, CDR1 is GTSNPN and CDR2 is SVGIG (reference sequence). CDR3 in DNA: TGTGCCTGGCGACAGGATTCCTACGAGCAGTACTTC. Encoded protein: CAWRQDSYEQYF. The full variable domain, its missing parts supplied by reference TRBV30 and TRBJ2-7, is SQTIHQWPATLVQPVGSPLSLECTVEGTSNPNLYWYRQAAGRGLQLLFYSVGIGQISSEVPQNLSASRPQDRQFILSSKKLLLSDSGFYLCAWRQDSYEQYFGPGTRLTVT.

The chain combines TRBV5-1 with TRBJ2-3, with TRBD2 matching 9 bases. The CDR3 has 14 amino acids. V lost 3 bases, J lost 2 bases, and 1 base stayed unmatched. The germline CDR1 and CDR2 sequences are SGHRS and YFSETQ. In nucleotides, the CDR3 is TGCGCCAGCAGCTCTAGCGGGACCACAGATACGCAGTATTTT. It encodes CASSSSGTTDTQYF.

The V gene is TRBV5-4, the J gene TRBJ1-4; 7 bases are shared with TRBD1. Germline V gives CDR1 SGHNT, CDR2 YYREEE (reference sequence). The CDR3 sequence is 15 residues long. The V segment lost 4 bases and the J segment 10 bases; nucleotides outside the gene matches: 13. The CDR3 DNA follows: TGTGCCAGCAGCGACCCAAGGGGGCAGGGTGGAAAACTGTTTTTT. Residues: CASSDPRGQGGKLFF.

The chain uses TRBV9 and TRBJ2-5; D uncertain. Germline loops: CDR1 SGDLS, CDR2 YYNGEE. The CDR3 covers 13 residues. V lost 2 bases and J 3 bases, leaving 8 bases between the germline ends. CDR3 in DNA: TGTGCCAGCAGCGTCGGGTCGGAAGAGACCCAGTACTTC. The encoded protein is CASSVGSEETQYF.

The chain carries TRBV5-1 and TRBJ2-7, with D tentatively TRBD2 (6 bases). The length of the CDR3 is 13 residues. Germline V gives CDR1 SGHRS, CDR2 YFSETQ. V dropped 5 bases and J dropped 0 bases, with 9 bases sitting between them. Here the CDR3 DNA reads TGCGCCAGCAGTCCGGACTACTCCTACGAGCAGTACTTC. Amino acid sequence: CASSPDYSYEQYF.

CDR3 loop: CATGGPDTQYF. DNA of the CDR3: TGTGCTACAGGGGGGCCAGATACGCAGTATTTT. This chain links TRBV30 with TRBJ2-3; TRBD1 agrees at 8 bases. The CDR3 loop spans 11 amino acids. Germline V CDR1 and CDR2: GTSNPN, SVGIG (reference sequence).

This clone occurred a few times. The chain couples TRBV4-1 to TRBJ1-2; 7 bases align to TRBD1. With 0 bases clipped from V and 5 bases from J, the junction kept 9 bases outside the gene matches. CDR3 size: 16 residues. Looked up from germline, CDR1 is MGHRA and CDR2 is YSYEKL. The CDR3 DNA follows: TGCGCCAGCAGCCAAGATCCGGCAGGGGGTTTTTATGGCTACACCTTC. Protein product: CASSQDPAGGFYGYTF.

The gene calls are TRBV29-1 and TRBJ2-5; possible D gene TRBD1, 5 bases. CDR1 is SQVTM, CDR2 ANQGSEA, per germline. The CDR3 is 13 amino acids. Trimming took off 1 base at V and 7 bases at J, with 13 bases between the two ends. The CDR3 DNA is TGCAGCGTTGAAGTCGGAACAGGCGGGACCCAGTACTTC. Residues: CSVEVGTGGTQYF.

This clone was seen only once. This chain connects TRBV4-1 to TRBJ1-2; D is ambiguous. Trimming left V 0 bases short and J 4 bases short, with 12 bases between. The CDR3 totals 15 residues. Germline V gene data show CDR1 as MGHRA and CDR2 as YSYEKL. For the CDR3, the DNA is TGCGCCAGCAGCCAAGACCCTACTCTTGCCTATGGCTACACCTTC. Translation gives CASSQDPTLAYGYTF.

The CDR3 nucleotides are TGTGCCAGCAGCAGGGGACAGGGGATTGATCAGCCCCAGCATTTT. This sequence encodes CASSRGQGIDQPQHF. The chain uses TRBV7-9 and TRBJ1-5; 10 nucleotides line up with TRBD1. V was clipped by 5 bases and J by 5 bases; unmatched bases: 6. This CDR3 comprises 15 residues. Germline loops: CDR1 SEHNR, CDR2 FQNEAQ (reference sequence).